Listed here is a single T cell receptor beta chain. The data originate from a study of technical replicates of blood from several donors. Germline CDR1 and CDR2: SGHRS and YFSETQ. Unmatched junction bases numbered 2, after V lost 0 bases and J lost 2 bases. This CDR3 has 15 amino acids. Here immunoSEQ multiplex PCR was the method, and the copy in TCRdb shows in-frame clones only, minus some. The sample records 70,000 to 95,000 clones, about nine tenths being singletons. Sequencing was performed on T cells isolated from PBMCs. The TCR sequence derives from a human donor in good health. Some clones in this sample may be carry-over from other donors' samples. The chain recombines TRBV5-1 with TRBJ2-7, with TRBD2 identical over 10 bases. CDR3 region: CASSLGSGRTYEQYF. CDR3 nucleotides: TGCGCCAGCAGCTTGGGTAGCGGGAGGACCTACGAGCAGTACTTC.